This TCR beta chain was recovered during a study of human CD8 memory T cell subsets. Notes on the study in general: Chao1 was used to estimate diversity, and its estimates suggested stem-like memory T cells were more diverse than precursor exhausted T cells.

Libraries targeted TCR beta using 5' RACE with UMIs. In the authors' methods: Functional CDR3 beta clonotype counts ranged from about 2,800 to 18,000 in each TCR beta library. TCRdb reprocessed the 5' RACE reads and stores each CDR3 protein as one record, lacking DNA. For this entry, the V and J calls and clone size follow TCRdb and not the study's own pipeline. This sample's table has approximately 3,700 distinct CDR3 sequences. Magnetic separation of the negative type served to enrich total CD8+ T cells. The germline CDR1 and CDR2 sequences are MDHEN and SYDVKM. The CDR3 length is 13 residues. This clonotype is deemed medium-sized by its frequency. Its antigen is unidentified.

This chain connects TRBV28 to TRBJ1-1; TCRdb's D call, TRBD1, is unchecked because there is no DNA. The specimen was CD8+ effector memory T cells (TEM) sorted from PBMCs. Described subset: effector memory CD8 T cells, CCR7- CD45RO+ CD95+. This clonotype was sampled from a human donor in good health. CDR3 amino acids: CASSLWTAAEAFF.